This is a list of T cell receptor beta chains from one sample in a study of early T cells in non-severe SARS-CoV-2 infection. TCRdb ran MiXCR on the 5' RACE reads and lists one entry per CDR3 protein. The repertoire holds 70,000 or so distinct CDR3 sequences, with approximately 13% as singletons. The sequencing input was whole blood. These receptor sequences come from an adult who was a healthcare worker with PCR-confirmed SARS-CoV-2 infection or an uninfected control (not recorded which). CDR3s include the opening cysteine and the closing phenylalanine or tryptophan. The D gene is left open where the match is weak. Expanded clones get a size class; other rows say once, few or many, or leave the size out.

CDR3aa: CASSLARRGYTF
CDR3nt: TGTGCCAGCAGCTTAGCGCGGCGTGGCTACACCTTC
v_gene: TRBV11-2
d_gene: .
abundance: few
j_gene: TRBJ1-2

CDR3aa: CASSRGGRGLNEQFF
CDR3nt: TGTGCCAGCAGTCGAGGCGGGAGAGGGTTAAATGAGCAGTTCTTC
v_gene: TRBV6-1
d_gene: TRBD2
abundance: many
j_gene: TRBJ2-1

CDR3aa: CASSTGQDNEKLFF
CDR3nt: TGTGCCAGTAGTACGGGACAGGATAATGAAAAACTGTTTTTT
v_gene: TRBV19
d_gene: TRBD1
abundance: many
j_gene: TRBJ1-4

CDR3aa: CSVGTDTQYF
CDR3nt: TGCAGCGTCGGGACAGATACGCAGTATTTT
v_gene: TRBV29-1
d_gene: .
abundance: many
j_gene: TRBJ2-3

CDR3aa: CASSLVTGEYYEQYF
CDR3nt: TGTGCCAGCAGCTTAGTGACAGGAGAATACTACGAGCAGTACTTC
v_gene: TRBV11-2
d_gene: .
abundance: many
j_gene: TRBJ2-7

CDR3aa: CASSTLKINPNEQFF
CDR3nt: TGTGCCAGCAGCACCCTTAAAATAAACCCAAATGAGCAGTTCTTC
v_gene: TRBV6-5
d_gene: .
abundance: many
j_gene: TRBJ2-1

CDR3aa: CASSQRPRGARSSYNEQFF
CDR3nt: TGTGCCAGCAGCCAAAGGCCTAGGGGAGCGCGTAGCTCCTACAATGAGCAGTTCTTC
v_gene: TRBV3-1
d_gene: .
abundance: many
j_gene: TRBJ2-1

CDR3aa: CASRGAYEQYF
CDR3nt: TGTGCCAGCAGGGGTGCCTACGAGCAGTACTTC
v_gene: TRBV28
d_gene: .
abundance: few
j_gene: TRBJ2-7

CDR3aa: CASSFRGGLAKNIQYF
CDR3nt: TGTGCCAGTAGTTTTCGCGGGGGCCTAGCCAAAAACATTCAGTACTTC
v_gene: TRBV19
d_gene: .
abundance: many
j_gene: TRBJ2-4

CDR3aa: CSVVPPDTQYF
CDR3nt: TGCAGCGTTGTCCCCCCAGATACGCAGTATTTT
v_gene: TRBV29-1
d_gene: .
abundance: few
j_gene: TRBJ2-3

CDR3aa: CSGRDGAYEQYF
CDR3nt: TGCAGCGGAAGAGACGGAGCTTACGAGCAGTACTTC
v_gene: TRBV29-1
d_gene: .
abundance: many
j_gene: TRBJ2-7

CDR3aa: CASSGGRNNEQFF
CDR3nt: TGTGCCAGCAGCGGGGGACGAAACAATGAGCAGTTCTTC
v_gene: TRBV11-2
d_gene: .
abundance: .
j_gene: TRBJ2-1

CDR3aa: CSVRTSGNEQFF
CDR3nt: TGCAGCGTTCGGACTAGCGGGAATGAGCAGTTCTTC
v_gene: TRBV29-1
d_gene: TRBD2
abundance: many
j_gene: TRBJ2-1

CDR3aa: CASGPALSDNEQFF
CDR3nt: TGTGCTAGTGGTCCTGCGCTTTCGGACAATGAGCAGTTCTTC
v_gene: TRBV12-5
d_gene: .
abundance: many
j_gene: TRBJ2-1

CDR3aa: CASSTPGSGPWDTQYF
CDR3nt: TGTGCCAGCAGTACCCCTGGGAGCGGGCCTTGGGATACGCAGTATTTT
v_gene: TRBV28
d_gene: .
abundance: .
j_gene: TRBJ2-3

CDR3aa: CASRWDSNTEAFF
CDR3nt: TGTGCCAGCAGATGGGACAGCAACACTGAAGCTTTCTTT
v_gene: TRBV7-2
d_gene: TRBD1
abundance: few
j_gene: TRBJ1-1

CDR3aa: CASSLDRLSYNEQFF
CDR3nt: TGTGCCAGCAGCTTAGACAGGCTCTCCTACAATGAGCAGTTCTTC
v_gene: TRBV7-2
d_gene: .
abundance: many
j_gene: TRBJ2-1

CDR3aa: CASSLRTGGSETQYF
CDR3nt: TGTGCCAGCAGTTTACGGACAGGGGGCTCAGAGACCCAGTACTTC
v_gene: TRBV12-3/TRBV12-4
d_gene: TRBD1
abundance: many
j_gene: TRBJ2-5

CDR3aa: CSVEQGNGGYTF
CDR3nt: TGCAGCGTAGAACAGGGGAATGGTGGCTACACCTTC
v_gene: TRBV29-1
d_gene: TRBD1
abundance: many
j_gene: TRBJ1-2

CDR3aa: CSAEIPNEQFF
CDR3nt: TGCAGCGCCGAGATACCTAATGAGCAGTTCTTC
v_gene: TRBV29-1
d_gene: .
abundance: many
j_gene: TRBJ2-1

CDR3aa: CASSAGQGSPEVFF
CDR3nt: TGTGCCAGCAGTGCCGGACAGGGTTCTCCTGAAGTTTTCTTT
v_gene: TRBV27
d_gene: TRBD1
abundance: many
j_gene: TRBJ1-1

CDR3aa: CASSVQGAPYNEQFF
CDR3nt: TGTGCCAGCAGCGTACAGGGGGCCCCTTACAATGAGCAGTTCTTC
v_gene: TRBV9
d_gene: TRBD1
abundance: few
j_gene: TRBJ2-1

CDR3aa: CASSPQLGTSGTDTQYF
CDR3nt: TGTGCCAGCTCACCACAACTCGGGACTAGCGGCACAGATACGCAGTATTTT
v_gene: TRBV18
d_gene: TRBD2
abundance: many
j_gene: TRBJ2-3

CDR3aa: CASRGPSSYNEQFF
CDR3nt: TGTGCCAGCAGGGGGCCAAGCTCCTACAATGAGCAGTTCTTC
v_gene: TRBV6-2/TRBV6-3
d_gene: .
abundance: many
j_gene: TRBJ2-1

CDR3aa: CASSQPVETRGTQYF
CDR3nt: TGCGCCAGCAGCCAGCCCGTCGAGACTCGGGGGACCCAGTACTTC
v_gene: TRBV4-1
d_gene: .
abundance: many
j_gene: TRBJ2-5

CDR3aa: CASSLCGVPVNEQFF
CDR3nt: TGTGCCAGCAGCTTATGCGGCGTCCCGGTTAATGAGCAGTTCTTC
v_gene: TRBV11-2
d_gene: .
abundance: many
j_gene: TRBJ2-1

CDR3aa: CAWSWTGDTDTQYF
CDR3nt: TGTGCCTGGAGTTGGACAGGGGACACAGATACGCAGTATTTT
v_gene: TRBV30
d_gene: TRBD1
abundance: many
j_gene: TRBJ2-3

CDR3aa: CASSQGGITVFNQPQHF
CDR3nt: TGTGCCAGCAGCCAAGGGGGCATAACAGTCTTCAATCAGCCCCAGCATTTT
v_gene: TRBV3-1
d_gene: .
abundance: many
j_gene: TRBJ1-5

CDR3aa: CAGFGVEGYTF
CDR3nt: TGTGCCGGATTCGGGGTGGAAGGCTACACCTTC
v_gene: TRBV28
d_gene: .
abundance: .
j_gene: TRBJ1-2

CDR3aa: CATSDWGQGSSYNEQFF
CDR3nt: TGTGCCACCAGTGATTGGGGACAGGGGAGCTCCTACAATGAGCAGTTCTTC
v_gene: TRBV24-1
d_gene: TRBD1
abundance: many
j_gene: TRBJ2-1

CDR3aa: CASSLRSAYEQYF
CDR3nt: TGTGCCAGCAGCCTCCGGTCTGCCTACGAGCAGTACTTC
v_gene: TRBV11-2
d_gene: .
abundance: many
j_gene: TRBJ2-7

CDR3aa: CASGLGPPNQPQHF
CDR3nt: TGTGCTAGTGGTTTGGGACCCCCAAACCAGCCCCAGCATTTT
v_gene: TRBV12-5
d_gene: .
abundance: many
j_gene: TRBJ1-5

CDR3aa: CASSQESQYF
CDR3nt: TGTGCCAGCAGCCAAGAGAGTCAGTACTTC
v_gene: TRBV7-9
d_gene: .
abundance: many
j_gene: TRBJ2-5

CDR3aa: CASRLAPGRYSGNTIYF
CDR3nt: TGTGCCAGCCGACTAGCCCCGGGACGTTACTCTGGAAACACCATATATTTT
v_gene: TRBV12-3/TRBV12-4
d_gene: .
abundance: many
j_gene: TRBJ1-3

CDR3aa: CASSLGQGIVYEQYF
CDR3nt: TGTGCCAGCAGCTTAGGTCAGGGAATCGTTTACGAGCAGTACTTC
v_gene: TRBV7-2
d_gene: .
abundance: .
j_gene: TRBJ2-7

CDR3aa: CASSHRTQSSRIGGYTF
CDR3nt: TGTGCCAGCAGCCATCGGACCCAAAGCTCCCGAATAGGAGGCTACACCTTC
v_gene: TRBV7-2
d_gene: .
abundance: .
j_gene: TRBJ1-2

CDR3aa: CASRQNSNYGYTF
CDR3nt: TGTGCCAGCAGACAAAACTCTAACTATGGCTACACCTTC
v_gene: TRBV6-5
d_gene: .
abundance: many
j_gene: TRBJ1-2

CDR3aa: CASSQQDYSNQPQHF
CDR3nt: TGTGCCAGCAGTCAGCAGGATTATAGCAATCAGCCCCAGCATTTT
v_gene: TRBV6-2/TRBV6-3
d_gene: .
abundance: .
j_gene: TRBJ1-5

CDR3aa: CASSLYTGYNEQFF
CDR3nt: TGTGCCAGCAGCTTATATACCGGATACAATGAGCAGTTCTTC
v_gene: TRBV7-2
d_gene: .
abundance: many
j_gene: TRBJ2-1

CDR3aa: CSVELDEAEAFF
CDR3nt: TGCAGCGTTGAACTAGACGAGGCTGAAGCTTTCTTT
v_gene: TRBV29-1
d_gene: .
abundance: .
j_gene: TRBJ1-1

CDR3aa: CSARDFRLAGVNEQFF
CDR3nt: TGCAGTGCTAGAGATTTTCGGCTAGCGGGGGTTAATGAGCAGTTCTTC
v_gene: TRBV20-1
d_gene: TRBD2
abundance: .
j_gene: TRBJ2-1

CDR3aa: CASSVGDTYYEQYF
CDR3nt: TGTGCCAGCAGCGTAGGGGACACTTACTACGAGCAGTACTTC
v_gene: TRBV9
d_gene: .
abundance: .
j_gene: TRBJ2-7

CDR3aa: CASSLSRQGVYIQYF
CDR3nt: TGTGCCAGCAGTTTATCGCGGCAGGGGGTATACATTCAGTACTTC
v_gene: TRBV27
d_gene: TRBD1
abundance: .
j_gene: TRBJ2-4

CDR3aa: CSARAGTSYEQYF
CDR3nt: TGCAGTGCTAGAGCCGGGACTAGCTACGAGCAGTACTTC
v_gene: TRBV20-1
d_gene: TRBD2
abundance: .
j_gene: TRBJ2-7

CDR3aa: CSTHGGTAIYNEQFF
CDR3nt: TGCAGCACCCATGGGGGGACCGCTATTTACAATGAGCAGTTCTTC
v_gene: TRBV29-1
d_gene: .
abundance: .
j_gene: TRBJ2-1

CDR3aa: CSVASTDTQYF
CDR3nt: TGCAGCGTTGCCAGCACAGATACGCAGTATTTT
v_gene: TRBV29-1
d_gene: .
abundance: many
j_gene: TRBJ2-3

CDR3aa: CASSLGGAGLNEQYF
CDR3nt: TGTGCCAGCAGCTTAGGTGGGGCCGGTCTGAACGAGCAGTACTTC
v_gene: TRBV11-2
d_gene: .
abundance: many
j_gene: TRBJ2-7

CDR3aa: CASSPGQRSTDTQYF
CDR3nt: TGTGCCAGCAGTCCGGGACAGAGATCCACAGATACGCAGTATTTT
v_gene: TRBV25-1
d_gene: TRBD1
abundance: .
j_gene: TRBJ2-3

CDR3aa: CAIVGRATDTQYF
CDR3nt: TGTGCCATAGTCGGGAGGGCCACAGATACGCAGTATTTT
v_gene: TRBV28
d_gene: TRBD2
abundance: many
j_gene: TRBJ2-3

CDR3aa: CASSLVREGETQYF
CDR3nt: TGCGCCAGCAGCTTGGTCAGGGAGGGAGAGACCCAGTACTTC
v_gene: TRBV5-1
d_gene: TRBD2
abundance: many
j_gene: TRBJ2-5

CDR3aa: CATSKEVGAAETQYF
CDR3nt: TGTGCCACCAGCAAAGAGGTGGGGGCGGCGGAGACCCAGTACTTC
v_gene: TRBV15
d_gene: .
abundance: many
j_gene: TRBJ2-5

CDR3aa: CASSEAGDNSPLHF
CDR3nt: TGTGCCAGCAGTGAGGCAGGGGATAATTCACCCCTCCACTTT
v_gene: TRBV6-4
d_gene: .
abundance: many
j_gene: TRBJ1-6

CDR3aa: CASGLGGRIGQYF
CDR3nt: TGTGCTAGTGGTTTGGGGGGCCGGATCGGGCAGTACTTC
v_gene: TRBV12-5
d_gene: .
abundance: many
j_gene: TRBJ2-7

CDR3aa: CSAGGTGSYEQYF
CDR3nt: TGCAGCGCCGGGGGGACAGGATCCTACGAGCAGTACTTC
v_gene: TRBV29-1
d_gene: .
abundance: many
j_gene: TRBJ2-7

CDR3aa: CASSRKTSGAIETNNEQFF
CDR3nt: TGTGCCAGCAGCCGAAAGACTAGCGGGGCAATAGAAACCAACAATGAGCAGTTCTTC
v_gene: TRBV11-2
d_gene: TRBD2
abundance: many
j_gene: TRBJ2-1

CDR3aa: CASSLGGQGHEQYF
CDR3nt: TGTGCCAGCAGTTTAGGGGGACAGGGCCACGAGCAGTACTTC
v_gene: TRBV28
d_gene: TRBD1
abundance: many
j_gene: TRBJ2-7

CDR3aa: CASSFRQGLVYEQFF
CDR3nt: TGTGCCAGCAGCTTTCGGCAGGGTTTGGTCTATGAGCAGTTCTTC
v_gene: TRBV7-6
d_gene: .
abundance: many
j_gene: TRBJ2-1